These 24 T cell receptor beta chains were all obtained from the same sample, sequenced in a study of tumor-infiltrating lymphocytes in primary liver carcinoma. Between 20 and 30 mg of unsorted bulk tissue served as the source from which RNA and DNA were co-extracted. Starting material of around 490 ng total RNA yielded TCR beta cDNA via a constant-region primer. Libraries covering TCR beta were generated through three nested multiplex PCR rounds (using a slightly modified ARM-PCR). The two initial PCR rounds, roughly 9 cycles each, used TRBV1-TRBV30 forward and C-beta reverse primers. TCRdb re-called the multiplex PCR reads with MiXCR, one entry per CDR3 protein. The sample comprises around 190,000 distinct CDR3 sequences, around four fifths of which are singletons, and around 18% rests with the top ten. The sequenced sample was tumor tissue from primary liver carcinoma. The receptors were sampled from a man aged 40-49 years with primary liver carcinoma and hepatitis B virus infection.

Turning to this clonotype: Germline is not matched at one junction end, which may reflect a read error. CDR3 sequence reads: CGVENGDGQYF. DNA of the CDR3: TGCGGCGTTGAGAATGGGGACGGGCAGTACTTC. The rearrangement joins TRBV29-1 to TRBJ2-7; D possibly uses TRBD1 or TRBD2 (5 bases each). From germline, CDR1 is SQVTM and CDR2 ANQGSEA. The CDR3 is 11 amino acids.

On this clonotype itself: An end of the junction differs from the germline gene, which may be a read error. This sequence joins TRBV5-4 and TRBJ2-3; D call uncertain. CDR1 and CDR2 from the germline V gene are SGHNT and YYREEE (reference sequence). There are 12 residues in the CDR3. As DNA, the CDR3 is TGTGCCAGCAGCATGGTTCCAGATACGCAGTTTTTT. Amino acid sequence: CASSMVPDTQFF.

Points on this clonotype: The final CDR3 position lacks the conserved phenylalanine or tryptophan, pointing to a likely read error. The rearrangement links TRBV29-1 to TRBJ1-5; D unresolved. Germline-derived CDR1 and CDR2 are SQVTM and ANQGSEA. The CDR3 sequence is 13 residues long. V was cut by 7 bases and J by 4 bases, with 14 bases left in between. Here the CDR3 DNA reads TGCAGCGCAGGAGGGAGAGTGAATCAGCCCCAGCATATT. Amino acids: CSAGGRVNQPQHI.

Comments on this clonotype: Germline is not matched at one junction end, which may reflect a read error. The rearrangement links TRBV29-1 to TRBJ2-2; 11 bases line up with TRBD2. This CDR3 has 15 residues. Germline values: CDR1 SQVTM, CDR2 ANQGSEA. In nucleotides, the CDR3 is TGTAGCGCGTCGGTAGCGGGAGGGTGGACCGGGGACCTGTTTTTT. Protein product: CSASVAGGWTGDLFF.

This clonotype has a handful of counts. No conserved phenylalanine or tryptophan is present at the end of the CDR3, so a read error is the likely explanation. CDR3 sequence reads: CASSSSGTHNEQFS. For the CDR3, the DNA is TGTGCCAGCAGCTCCTCCGGGACTCACAATGAGCAGTTCTCC. The gene calls are TRBV5-1 and TRBJ2-1; tentative D call: TRBD2 (6 bases). This CDR3 has 14 residues. Looked up from germline, CDR1 is SGHRS and CDR2 is YFSETQ.

Worth noting for this clonotype: Mismatch with germline at one junction end may stem from a read error. The chain is built from TRBV4-3 and TRBJ1-6; D is perhaps TRBD1 (5 bases). The CDR3 has 18 amino acids. The germline V gene has CDR1 LGHNA and CDR2 YSLEER. The CDR3 spells CSSSQDGGRVSFNSPLHF. In nucleotides, the CDR3 is TGCTCCAGCAGCCAAGATGGAGGCAGGGTCTCTTTCAATTCACCCCTCCACTTT.

In the case of this clonotype: Given a much more abundant clone one base away, this may be a read error. This rearrangement joins TRBV28 to TRBJ2-7; 8 nucleotides line up with TRBD1. The CDR3 runs to 12 residues. Germline lookup yields CDR1 MDHEN and CDR2 SYDVKM. DNA of the CDR3: TGTGCCAGCAGTTTAGGACAGGGAGAGCATTACTTC. Protein sequence: CASSLGQGEHYF.

Remarks on this clonotype: This may be a read error: a much more frequent sequence differs by one nucleotide. The chain recombines TRBV12-3 or TRBV12-4 with TRBJ2-1; TRBD2 agrees at 9 bases. V lost 6 bases to trimming and J lost 8 bases; unmatched junction nucleotides: 8. This CDR3 spans 14 amino acids. CDR3 DNA: TGTGCCAGCAGGGGGACTAGCAGGAGTTATGAGCAGTTCTTC. This sequence encodes CASRGTSRSYEQFF.

The chain links TRBV5-1 to TRBJ2-3; either TRBD1 or TRBD2 may fit D (5 bases each). Trimming took off 8 bases at V and 7 bases at J, with 23 bases between the two ends. Germline values: CDR1 SGHRS, CDR2 YFSETQ. The CDR3 is made up of 15 amino acids. CDR3 region: CASLLSSRVTNTQYF. In nucleotides, the CDR3 is TGCGCCAGTCTACTTTCTAGCAGGGTCACTAATACGCAGTATTTT.

This clonotype was seen a single time. The final CDR3 position lacks the conserved phenylalanine or tryptophan, pointing to a likely read error. The V call is TRBV6-2 or TRBV6-3, the J call TRBJ2-4; D possibly corresponds to TRBD2 (6 bases). Germline V gives CDR1 MNHEY, CDR2 SVGEGT. Trimming cost V 2 bases and J 5 bases, with 16 bases left between them. CDR3 length: 16 residues. CDR3 protein: CASSYGVSSGENIQYL. CDR3 coding DNA: TGTGCCAGCAGTTACGGTGTGAGTAGCGGAGAAAACATTCAGTACCTT.

The V gene is TRBV6-2 or TRBV6-3, the J gene TRBJ2-5; 7 positions agree with TRBD2. J gave up 5 bases and V 6 bases, and 21 bases lay outside the gene matches. The germline gives CDR1 MNHEY, CDR2 SVGEGT. The CDR3 is 18 residues long. CDR3 DNA sequence: TGTGCCAGCAGCCCTACCCGTCGGACTAGTGAGAGAAGGGAGACCCAGTACTTC. Translation gives CASSPTRRTSERRETQYF.

Comment on this clonotype: The junction departs from germline at one end; a sequencing error may be responsible. The chain employs TRBV6-6 and TRBJ2-7; D ambiguous. CDR3 length: 14 residues. Germline loops: CDR1 MNHNY, CDR2 SVGAGI (reference sequence). In DNA form, the CDR3 reads TGTGCCAGTAGTTTTACGGGTTCCTCCATCGAGCAGTACTTC. This gives the protein CASSFTGSSIEQYF.

V usage is TRBV11-1 and J usage is TRBJ2-2; possibly TRBD2 for D (5 bases). The CDR3 loop spans 13 amino acids. Between the trimmed V and J ends, which lost 3 bases and 17 bases, there was a span of 19 bases. Germline assignment: CDR1 SGHAT and CDR2 FQDESV (reference sequence). The CDR3 DNA is TGTGCCAGCAGCTTTTGGAACACCGGGGAACTCTTTTTT. Amino acids: CASSFWNTGELFF.

The chain joins TRBV4-2 to TRBJ1-1; D not resolved. CDR1 LGHNA and CDR2 YNFKEQ come from the germline V gene. Trimming cost V 4 bases and J 7 bases, with 22 bases left between them. The CDR3 is 16 residues long. The CDR3 coding sequence is TGTGCCAGCAGCCCGAGGGTCTCCGGACTGAACGATGAAGCTTTCTTT. This encodes CASSPRVSGLNDEAFF.

A remark on this clonotype: Being one base from a much bigger clone, this may be a read error. The chain employs TRBV30 and TRBJ2-4; no firm D call. CDR3 length: 17 residues. In germline, CDR1 is GTSNPN, CDR2 SVGIG (reference sequence). Here the CDR3 DNA reads TGTGCCTGGAGTGTACGAACCGGAGCTTTAGCCAAAAACATTCATTACTTC. Protein sequence: CAWSVRTGALAKNIHYF.

The sample holds many counts of this clonotype. V usage is TRBV30 and J usage is TRBJ2-1; 14 bases fit TRBD2. With 4 bases clipped from V and 9 bases from J, the junction kept 5 bases outside the gene matches. The CDR3 covers 14 residues. Per the germline V gene, CDR1 is GTSNPN and CDR2 is SVGIG (reference sequence). As DNA, the CDR3 is TGTGCCTGGACCCCAGGACTAGCGGGAGGTGAGCAGTTCTTC. Translation: CAWTPGLAGGEQFF.

On this clonotype itself: Compared with germline, one end of the junction differs, possibly owing to a read error. The chain has TRBV12-3 or TRBV12-4 and TRBJ1-4; tentative D call: TRBD1 (5 bases). The length of the CDR3 is 13 residues. The CDR3 reads CASSLSGLEILLF. The DNA of the CDR3 is TGTGCCAGCAGTTTATCAGGGCTCGAAATTCTGCTTTTT.

In its sample, this clonotype was seen once. The chain recombines TRBV6-5 with TRBJ2-6; TRBD1 agrees at 7 bases. From germline, CDR1 is MNHEY and CDR2 SVGAGI. The CDR3 loop spans 15 amino acids. CDR3 sequence: CISRYRGSGANVLTF. The CDR3, as DNA: TGTATCAGCAGATACAGGGGCTCTGGGGCCAACGTCCTGACTTTC.

In nucleotides, the CDR3 is TGCGCCAGCAAGTTAGGGCTAGCGGGTAACAATGAGCAGTTCTTC. Amino acid sequence: CASKLGLAGNNEQFF. This chain joins TRBV5-1 and TRBJ2-1; 8 bases line up with TRBD2. With V trimmed by 6 bases and J by 5 bases, 10 bases remained unmatched. The CDR3 sequence is 15 residues long. Germline CDR1 reads SGHRS; CDR2 reads YFSETQ. The entire variable domain, with the rest obtained from reference TRBV5-1 and TRBJ2-1, is as follows: KAGVTQTPRYLIKTRGQQVTLSCSPISGHRSVSWYQQTPGQGLQFLFEYFSETQRNKGNFPGRFSGRQFSNSRSEMNVSTLELGDSALYLCASKLGLAGNNEQFFGPGTRLTVL.

To note about this clonotype: At one end, the junction sequence differs from germline, possibly due to a read error. The chain is built from TRBV29-1 and TRBJ1-5; TRBD1 agrees at 9 bases. The CDR3 spans 13 residues. The V gene's germline CDR1 is SQVTM and CDR2 ANQGSEA. The chain's CDR3 is CSVETGGNKPLHF. The CDR3 DNA sequence: TGCAGCGTTGAAACAGGGGGCAATAAGCCCCTGCATTTT.

Ten or more counts support this clonotype. CDR3 nucleotide sequence: TGTGCCAGCACTTTAGCAGGGGTGTGGGGGAACTACGAGCAGTACTTC. Encoded protein: CASTLAGVWGNYEQYF. The gene calls are TRBV7-9 and TRBJ2-7, with D maybe TRBD1 (6 bases). Germline CDR1 reads SEHNR; CDR2 reads FQNEAQ (reference sequence). The CDR3 contains 16 residues. Trimming took 7 bases from V and 3 from J, leaving 22 bases between them.

For this clonotype: One junction end does not reproduce the germline sequence, and a read error may be involved. The V call is TRBV6-1, the J call TRBJ2-3; tentative D call: TRBD2 (6 bases). Germline V gives CDR1 MNHNS, CDR2 SASEGT. The CDR3 totals 15 residues. CDR3 DNA: TGTGTCAGCAGTATCACAGGCACTAGCATAGATACGCAGTATTTT. This codes for CVSSITGTSIDTQYF.

This clonotype has only one observation. The genes are TRBV28 and TRBJ2-7, with 11 bases matching TRBD2. With V trimmed by 5 bases and J by 2 bases, 8 bases remained unmatched. The CDR3 covers 16 residues. Germline assignment: CDR1 MDHEN and CDR2 SYDVKM. CDR3 in DNA: TGTGCCAGCAGTCCAAGGACTAGCGGGCTTCCCTACGAGCAGTACTTC. Encoded protein: CASSPRTSGLPYEQYF. Filled out from reference TRBV28 and TRBJ2-7, the complete variable domain reads DVKVTQSSRYLVKRTGEKVFLECVQDMDHENMFWYRQDPGLGLRLIYFSYDVKMKEKGDIPEGYSVSREKKERFSLILESASTNQTSMYLCASSPRTSGLPYEQYFGPGTRLTVT.

Concerning this clonotype itself: Likely a read error: the CDR3 ends without its conserved phenylalanine or tryptophan. The rearrangement uses TRBV11-3 and TRBJ2-1, with D perhaps TRBD1 or TRBD2 (5 bases each). Trimming removed 1 base at V and 5 bases at J, with 18 bases between. Germline-derived CDR1 and CDR2 are SGHNT and YENEEA. This CDR3 spans 17 amino acids. CDR3 amino acids: CASSLGVPGLPHNEQFS. For the CDR3, the DNA is TGTGCCAGCAGCTTAGGTGTACCGGGGCTCCCCCACAATGAGCAGTTCTCC.